These T cell receptor beta chains were read from a single sample in a study of cytomegalovirus exposure and HLA in healthy donors. The table came from immunoSEQ multiplex PCR; TCRdb's copy has only in-frame clones and leaves some out. Among fewer than 200,000 clones listed, 76% were seen once. The sample was PBMCs. These TCRs come from a female donor in good health and CMV-seronegative. Each CDR3 is given with its conserved first and last residue. D genes are given only for firm matches. Only some rows state a clone size, as once, few, many or a class for expanded clones.

d_call: -
cdr3_length: 18
j_call: TRBJ2-7
clone_size: -
v_call: TRBV5-6
cdr3_nt: TGTGCCAGCAGCTTGGCCAGGCAGGGGTGGGTTGGAATGGTCGAGCAGTACTTC
cdr3_aa: CASSLARQGWVGMVEQYF

d_call: -
cdr3_length: 16
j_call: TRBJ1-4
clone_size: few
v_call: TRBV28
cdr3_nt: TGTGCCAGCAGTTTACGGGGTTTGGCTACTAATGAAAAACTGTTTTTT
cdr3_aa: CASSLRGLATNEKLFF

d_call: TRBD1
cdr3_length: 14
j_call: TRBJ1-2
clone_size: -
v_call: TRBV30
cdr3_nt: TGTGCCTGGAGGCCGGGACAGGGGTCTACCGGCTACACCTTC
cdr3_aa: CAWRPGQGSTGYTF

d_call: TRBD1
cdr3_length: 16
j_call: TRBJ2-7
clone_size: -
v_call: TRBV29-1
cdr3_nt: TGCAGCGTTGCCTGGTTGAGGACAGGTGTTGGATACGAGCAGTACTTC
cdr3_aa: CSVAWLRTGVGYEQYF

d_call: TRBD2
cdr3_length: 14
j_call: TRBJ2-3
clone_size: -
v_call: TRBV6-5
cdr3_nt: TGTGCCATCAAGGTAGCGGGGGCCTCAGATACGCAGTATTTT
cdr3_aa: CAIKVAGASDTQYF

d_call: -
cdr3_length: 13
j_call: TRBJ1-2
clone_size: -
v_call: TRBV30
cdr3_nt: TGTGCCTGGAGTGGGTTGACAGGTGGTGGCTACGCCTTC
cdr3_aa: CAWSGLTGGGYAF

d_call: -
cdr3_length: 14
j_call: TRBJ2-3
clone_size: -
v_call: TRBV5-1
cdr3_nt: TGCGCCAGCAGCTTGGGACAGTTCACAGATACGCAGTATTTT
cdr3_aa: CASSLGQFTDTQYF

d_call: TRBD1
cdr3_length: 14
j_call: TRBJ1-2
clone_size: -
v_call: TRBV7-2
cdr3_nt: TGTGCCAGCAGCTTGGACAGGGGCCACTATGGCTACACCTTC
cdr3_aa: CASSLDRGHYGYTF

d_call: -
cdr3_length: 17
j_call: TRBJ2-4
clone_size: -
v_call: TRBV30
cdr3_nt: TGTGCCTGGAGTGTATCCGGGATCTTTAGGCTCGGGAACAGTCAGTACTTC
cdr3_aa: CAWSVSGIFRLGNSQYF

d_call: -
cdr3_length: 18
j_call: TRBJ1-1
clone_size: -
v_call: TRBV28
cdr3_nt: TGTGCCAGCAGTTTTCCCTTTCACACATCCAGGTGGAACACTGAAGCTTTCTTT
cdr3_aa: CASSFPFHTSRWNTEAFF

d_call: -
cdr3_length: 15
j_call: TRBJ2-2
clone_size: -
v_call: TRBV27
cdr3_nt: TGTGCCAGCAGTGCTGACAGTCGAAACACCGGGGAGCTGTTTTTT
cdr3_aa: CASSADSRNTGELFF

d_call: -
cdr3_length: 13
j_call: TRBJ2-1
clone_size: few
v_call: TRBV30
cdr3_nt: TGTGCCTTGCGGCGGGGTTCCTACAATGAGCAGTTCTTC
cdr3_aa: CALRRGSYNEQFF

d_call: TRBD1
cdr3_length: 15
j_call: TRBJ1-4
clone_size: -
v_call: TRBV5-6
cdr3_nt: TGTGCCAGCAGCTTGGTGGGACAGGGGGATGAAAAACTGTTTTTT
cdr3_aa: CASSLVGQGDEKLFF

d_call: -
cdr3_length: 17
j_call: TRBJ1-2
clone_size: -
v_call: TRBV5-3
cdr3_nt: TGTGCCAGAAGCTTGGTTGCAGGGGAGAGATCTAACTATGGCTACACCTTC
cdr3_aa: CARSLVAGERSNYGYTF

d_call: TRBD1
cdr3_length: 14
j_call: TRBJ1-2
clone_size: -
v_call: TRBV19
cdr3_nt: TGTGCCAGTAGTATTACAGGGGATGGCTATGGCTACACCTTC
cdr3_aa: CASSITGDGYGYTF

d_call: TRBD2
cdr3_length: 17
j_call: TRBJ2-1
clone_size: -
v_call: TRBV29-1
cdr3_nt: TGCAGCGCTACCCGACTAGCGGGAGTGAGGTCCTACAATGAGCAGTTCTTC
cdr3_aa: CSATRLAGVRSYNEQFF

d_call: -
cdr3_length: 17
j_call: TRBJ2-5
clone_size: -
v_call: TRBV7-2
cdr3_nt: TGTGCCAGCAGCTTAGAGGTTGGGGCATTTCGGCCCGCGACCCAGTACTTC
cdr3_aa: CASSLEVGAFRPATQYF

d_call: -
cdr3_length: 13
j_call: TRBJ2-1
clone_size: once
v_call: TRBV4-3
cdr3_nt: TGCGCCAGCAGCCAAGATCTACCGGTCGGGCAGTTCTTC
cdr3_aa: CASSQDLPVGQFF

d_call: -
cdr3_length: 17
j_call: TRBJ1-3
clone_size: -
v_call: TRBV25-1
cdr3_nt: TGTGCCAGCAGTGATGTGTCAGGGCTAAGCTCTGGAAACACCATATATTTT
cdr3_aa: CASSDVSGLSSGNTIYF

d_call: -
cdr3_length: 15
j_call: TRBJ1-1
clone_size: -
v_call: TRBV2
cdr3_nt: TGTGCCAGCAGTCTCCGGGTGGGCGGGGGCACTGAAGCTTTCTTT
cdr3_aa: CASSLRVGGGTEAFF

d_call: -
cdr3_length: 15
j_call: TRBJ2-5
clone_size: few
v_call: TRBV7-2
cdr3_nt: TGTGCCAGCAGCCCCATGGGCGGGCCCCGGGGGACCCAGTACTTC
cdr3_aa: CASSPMGGPRGTQYF

d_call: TRBD2
cdr3_length: 15
j_call: TRBJ2-5
clone_size: -
v_call: TRBV7-3
cdr3_nt: TGTGCCAGCAGCTTACTAGCGGGGGGACAAGAGACCCAGTACTTC
cdr3_aa: CASSLLAGGQETQYF

d_call: -
cdr3_length: 16
j_call: TRBJ1-2
clone_size: -
v_call: TRBV5-1
cdr3_nt: TGCGCCAGCAGCACTAATTCCGGAGGCGCCTTCGGGGGCTACACCTTC
cdr3_aa: CASSTNSGGAFGGYTF

d_call: TRBD2
cdr3_length: 18
j_call: TRBJ2-3
clone_size: -
v_call: TRBV28
cdr3_nt: TGTGCCAGCAGTGAATGGACTAGCGGGACCCTAGGCACAGATACGCAGTATTTT
cdr3_aa: CASSEWTSGTLGTDTQYF

d_call: TRBD2
cdr3_length: 18
j_call: TRBJ2-1
clone_size: -
v_call: TRBV28
cdr3_nt: TGTGCCAGCAGTTTAAGCGGGAGGTTTTACTCTTCCTACAATGAGCAGTTCTTC
cdr3_aa: CASSLSGRFYSSYNEQFF

d_call: TRBD2
cdr3_length: 13
j_call: TRBJ2-1
clone_size: -
v_call: TRBV10-1
cdr3_nt: TGCGCCATTTTACTAGCGGTCTACAATGAGCAGTTCTTC
cdr3_aa: CAILLAVYNEQFF

d_call: -
cdr3_length: 15
j_call: TRBJ1-1
clone_size: -
v_call: TRBV19
cdr3_nt: TGTGCCAGTAGTATGCAGGGAAGGGGGAACACTGAAGCTTTCTTT
cdr3_aa: CASSMQGRGNTEAFF

d_call: TRBD1
cdr3_length: 14
j_call: TRBJ1-5
clone_size: -
v_call: TRBV19
cdr3_nt: TGTGCCAGTAGTATGCAGGGGGTAGGACAGCCCCAGCATTTT
cdr3_aa: CASSMQGVGQPQHF

d_call: -
cdr3_length: 17
j_call: TRBJ2-5
clone_size: -
v_call: TRBV4-3
cdr3_nt: TGCGCCAGCAGCCAAGGGGGGACTCTAGGGCCCCAAGAGACCCAGTACTTC
cdr3_aa: CASSQGGTLGPQETQYF

d_call: -
cdr3_length: 14
j_call: TRBJ2-5
clone_size: -
v_call: TRBV7-8
cdr3_nt: TGTGCCAGCAGCTCGTTAGGGGGTCAGGAGACCCAGTACTTC
cdr3_aa: CASSSLGGQETQYF

d_call: -
cdr3_length: 12
j_call: TRBJ2-7
clone_size: -
v_call: TRBV6-1
cdr3_nt: TGTGCCAGCAATCTACTTGCGGGAGAGCAGTACTTC
cdr3_aa: CASNLLAGEQYF

d_call: TRBD2
cdr3_length: 15
j_call: TRBJ2-7
clone_size: -
v_call: TRBV7-2
cdr3_nt: TGTGCCAGCAGTTCCGTAGCGGGGGGCCGGGCCGAGCAGTACTTC
cdr3_aa: CASSSVAGGRAEQYF

d_call: -
cdr3_length: 14
j_call: TRBJ2-3
clone_size: -
v_call: TRBV19
cdr3_nt: TGTGCCAGTAGCTGGCGAACGGGGAGAGATACGCAGTATTTT
cdr3_aa: CASSWRTGRDTQYF

d_call: -
cdr3_length: 14
j_call: TRBJ2-7
clone_size: few
v_call: TRBV6-1
cdr3_nt: TGTGCCAGCAGTGAAGGACAGCCCACCTACGAGCAGTACTTC
cdr3_aa: CASSEGQPTYEQYF

d_call: TRBD2
cdr3_length: 17
j_call: TRBJ2-2
clone_size: -
v_call: TRBV7-9
cdr3_nt: TGTTCCAGCAGCCCCCCCAGCGGGGGGGCGGGCACCGGGGAGCTGTTTTTT
cdr3_aa: CSSSPPSGGAGTGELFF

d_call: TRBD2
cdr3_length: 18
j_call: TRBJ2-2
clone_size: -
v_call: TRBV2
cdr3_nt: TGTGCCAGCACCGAAGACGGACTAGCGGGGGGGAACACCGGGGAGCTGTTTTTT
cdr3_aa: CASTEDGLAGGNTGELFF

d_call: TRBD1
cdr3_length: 14
j_call: TRBJ2-2
clone_size: -
v_call: TRBV7-9
cdr3_nt: TGTGCCAGCAGCTCGCAAAACAGGGGGCGGAAGCTGTTTTTT
cdr3_aa: CASSSQNRGRKLFF

d_call: -
cdr3_length: 16
j_call: TRBJ2-2
clone_size: -
v_call: TRBV7-9
cdr3_nt: TGTTCCGAAACCCTATATGGACACCCAGAGACCGGGGAGCTGTTTTTT
cdr3_aa: CSETLYGHPETGELFF

d_call: TRBD1
cdr3_length: 14
j_call: TRBJ1-4
clone_size: -
v_call: TRBV5-8
cdr3_nt: TGTGCCAGCAGCTTAGGACAGGGGGGAGAAAAACTGTTTTTT
cdr3_aa: CASSLGQGGEKLFF

d_call: TRBD1
cdr3_length: 12
j_call: TRBJ1-2
clone_size: few
v_call: TRBV6-1
cdr3_nt: TGTGCCAGCAGTAGACAGGGCCGCGGCTACACCTTC
cdr3_aa: CASSRQGRGYTF

d_call: TRBD1
cdr3_length: 14
j_call: TRBJ2-7
clone_size: -
v_call: TRBV6-5
cdr3_nt: TGTGCCAGCAGAGCCGGGACAGGGTCCTACGAGCAGTACTTC
cdr3_aa: CASRAGTGSYEQYF

d_call: -
cdr3_length: 13
j_call: TRBJ2-5
clone_size: once
v_call: TRBV30
cdr3_nt: TGTGCCTGGAGTGATAACTCTCAAGAGACCCAGTACTTC
cdr3_aa: CAWSDNSQETQYF

d_call: TRBD2
cdr3_length: 16
j_call: TRBJ2-1
clone_size: -
v_call: TRBV19
cdr3_nt: TGTGCCAGTACCTCAACCGGGACTAGCAGTCTGGGGGAGCAGTTCTTC
cdr3_aa: CASTSTGTSSLGEQFF

d_call: TRBD2
cdr3_length: 17
j_call: TRBJ2-1
clone_size: -
v_call: TRBV19
cdr3_nt: TGTGCCAGTAGTATAGGCCCCTATAGCGGGCGAAACAATGAGCAGTTCTTC
cdr3_aa: CASSIGPYSGRNNEQFF

d_call: -
cdr3_length: 17
j_call: TRBJ1-2
clone_size: -
v_call: TRBV19
cdr3_nt: TGTGCCAGTAGTACGCGTTCCTCCGGGTCCTCCTTGGTCGGCTACACCTTC
cdr3_aa: CASSTRSSGSSLVGYTF

d_call: -
cdr3_length: 13
j_call: TRBJ1-6
clone_size: -
v_call: TRBV18
cdr3_nt: TGTGCCAGCTCACCGATCCGGAATTCACCCCTCCACTTT
cdr3_aa: CASSPIRNSPLHF